This TCR beta chain appears in the sequencing data of a study of CD39 and CD103 CD8 tumor-infiltrating T cells. No therapy was ongoing when samples were collected. CDR1 is LGHNT and CDR2 is FRNRAP in the germline V gene. CDR3 length: 14 amino acids. With 2 bases removed from V and 4 bases from J, the gap between germline ends came to 11 bases. General observations from the study: Compared with DN, SP and blood memory CD8, DP TILs appeared more oligoclonal. Blood and uninvolved lymph node rarely held DP TIL clonotypes.

Profiled with immunoSEQ multiplex PCR; TCRdb holds only in-frame clones, not every one. The sample comprises roughly 15,000 clones, about 89% of which are singletons, and 4.3% rests with the top ten. A remark on this clone: What it recognizes is unknown.

V is TRBV12-5 and J is TRBJ1-2; unclear D gene. The source is a human donor with head and neck squamous cell carcinoma. Sequenced: CD8+ T cells sorted from blood. Subset given: total memory CD8 T cells (CD45RA-CCR7+/-) from blood or uninvolved lymph node. CDR3 DNA: TGTGCTAGTGGTTTGCCAAGGGAAGGCTATGGCTACACCTTC. Its translation is CASGLPREGYGYTF.